The entry below gives a single TCR beta chain sequence along with its context. The antigen is unknown. This specimen belongs to a study of vaccination effects on CD4 cells after COVID-19. The repertoire was sequenced with immunoSEQ multiplex PCR; TCRdb's copy has only in-frame clones and lacks some. Of roughly 50,000 clones in the sample, roughly 80% are singletons; the top ten hold 2.4%. Antigen-specific CD4+ T cell clonotypes were called by their expansion after viral peptide-pool culture in ViraFEST. Culture proceeded for approximately nine days, and CD4+ T cells were then isolated. Wells each received 1.5 million to 2.5 million PBMC, cultured with approximately 9.1 IU/ml IL-2 and 10 ug/ml peptides. Half the medium was swapped for IL-2 medium on days 3 and 7. Germline V gene data show CDR1 as SGHDT and CDR2 as YYEEEE. The ends were cut back, 7 bases at V and 5 bases at J, with 21 bases in the middle. The CDR3 has 16 residues.

Whole-study results and caveats: Clones of infection and vaccine origin contracted markedly late after vaccination. The study had few convalescent patients and no early post-infection timepoints.

The V call is TRBV5-6, the J call TRBJ2-2; D ambiguous. The source is a human donor who received a COVID-19 vaccine. Sequencing was performed on CD4+ T cells from PBMCs cultured with HCoV-229E spike peptides, taken before COVID-19 vaccination. CDR3 nucleotide sequence: TGTGCCAGCGATGGTGGAGTGGCAAGTCAAACCGGGGAGCTGTTTTTT. Its protein is CASDGGVASQTGELFF.